This T cell receptor beta chain was sequenced in a study of shared T cell receptors in the human thymus. V lost 4 bases, J lost 4 bases, and 12 bases stayed unmatched. The CDR3 has 18 amino acids. Germline CDR1 reads SGHRS; CDR2 reads YFSETQ. Here immunoSEQ multiplex PCR was the method, and the copy in TCRdb shows in-frame clones only, minus some. The sample lists 450,000 to 650,000 clones, 70% to 80% seen once, with about 0.013% in the top ten. This sample also appeared in a second study, on human thymus T cells. As reported in that work: Resections from corrective heart surgery supplied the thymus tissue. V and J genes seemed to be used with bias in thymic and blood repertoires. Reports from related research described highly overlapping thymic repertoires among unrelated individuals.

Source material: thymocytes. The V and J genes are TRBV5-1 and TRBJ2-1; the match to TRBD2 covers 12 bases. The sequence came from a boy less than two years old with a congenital heart defect. This chain's CDR3 is CASSTPQAGLAGYNEQFF. The CDR3 nucleotides are TGCGCCAGCAGCACACCACAGGCGGGACTAGCGGGTTACAATGAGCAGTTCTTC.